The 26 T cell receptor beta chains presented below share a single source sample, sequenced in a study of T cell repertoires in cytomegalovirus infection. In TCRdb, the reads were re-called with MiXCR into one record per CDR3 protein. The repertoire consists of approximately 500,000 distinct CDR3 sequences, with 33% occurring once and the leading ten covering under 20%. Their antigens remain unidentified. Specimen: cultured PBMCs, collected from culture after CMV antigen stimulation. Receptors were obtained from a human donor in good health (CMV status not recorded). Some clones in this sample may be carry-over from other donors' samples.

The chain links TRBV6-2 or TRBV6-3 to TRBJ2-1, with 7 bases that match TRBD2. The CDR3 sequence is 16 residues long. Trimming took 6 bases from V and 5 from J; bases not matched to a gene: 13. Germline V CDR1 and CDR2: MNHEY, SVGEGT. The CDR3 sequence: CASRPRAGLVHNEQFF. The CDR3 nucleotides are TGTGCCAGCAGACCCCGAGCGGGACTTGTCCACAATGAGCAGTTCTTC.

The table lists this clonotype with a few counts. The gene calls are TRBV11-2 and TRBJ2-6, with D unclear. The CDR3 covers 18 residues. The V end was cut by 1 base, the J end by 0 bases, with 13 bases between. Germline CDR1 reads SGHAT; CDR2 reads FQNNGV. Here the CDR3 reads CASSLGKRFFSGANVLTF. In DNA form, the CDR3 reads TGTGCCAGCAGCTTAGGAAAACGATTCTTCTCTGGGGCCAACGTCCTGACTTTC. The variable domain in full, with the rest retrieved from reference TRBV11-2 and TRBJ2-6, is EAGVAQSPRYKIIEKRQSVAFWCNPISGHATLYWYQQILGQGPKLLIQFQNNGVVDDSQLPKDRFSAERLKGVDSTLKIQPAKLEDSAVYLCASSLGKRFFSGANVLTFGAGSRLTVL.

The sample holds a few counts of this clonotype. The CDR3 DNA is TGTGCCAGCAGCTCGCCCGGTTGGTTAGGGAGTAACATTCAGTACTTC. It yields the protein CASSSPGWLGSNIQYF. The V call is TRBV11-3, the J call TRBJ2-4, with D tentatively TRBD2 (5 bases). Germline CDR1 is SGHNT and CDR2 is YENEEA. The CDR3 is 16 amino acids. V lost 4 bases and J 7 bases, leaving 20 bases between the germline ends.

This clonotype occurred a few times. The V and J genes are TRBV24-1 and TRBJ2-5, with D perhaps TRBD2 (5 bases). Trimming took 4 bases from V and 14 from J, leaving 16 bases between them. The CDR3 length is 12 residues. CDR1 KGHDR and CDR2 SFDVKD come from the germline V gene. The CDR3 DNA reads as TGTGCCACCAGTGACCGGGGATTTCTTTATTACTTC. Its translation: CATSDRGFLYYF.

This chain joins TRBV28 and TRBJ2-5; 12 positions agree with TRBD1. V lost 6 bases, J lost 5 bases, and 10 bases stayed unmatched. This CDR3 is 16 amino acids long. CDR1 and CDR2 from the germline V gene are MDHEN and SYDVKM. The CDR3 loop reads CASRAGTGGKMETQYF. The CDR3 nucleotides are TGTGCCAGCAGAGCCGGGACAGGGGGCAAGATGGAGACCCAGTACTTC.

V gene TRBV28 combines with J gene TRBJ2-1, with 12 bases identical to TRBD1. CDR1 MDHEN and CDR2 SYDVKM come from the germline V gene. V trimming: 5 bases; J trimming: 10 bases; junction bases outside the gene matches: 9. The CDR3 loop spans 15 amino acids. The CDR3 DNA is TGTGCCAGCAGTGGAGCCGGGACAGGGGGCAGGGAGCAGTTCTTC. Amino acid sequence: CASSGAGTGGREQFF.

This clonotype was counted between two and nine times. V is TRBV12-3 or TRBV12-4 and J is TRBJ1-2, with a weak D call TRBD1 (6 bases). V was cut by 4 bases and J by 2 bases, with 14 bases left in between. The CDR3 spans 15 residues. DNA of the CDR3: TGTGCCAGCAGTTATACGGACAGCCAAAACTATGGCTACACCTTC. As protein: CASSYTDSQNYGYTF.

The chain links TRBV12-3 or TRBV12-4 to TRBJ2-7; D is tentatively TRBD1 or TRBD2 (5 bases each). V lost 7 bases to trimming and J lost 2 bases, with 12 bases between them. The CDR3 consists of 13 residues. The CDR3 protein is CASIRDGAYEQYF. For the CDR3, the DNA is TGTGCCAGCATTCGGGACGGAGCCTACGAGCAGTACTTC.

The DNA of the CDR3 is TGTGCCACCAGAGGGGGACTAGCGGGAGGCCGAGATGAGCAGTTCTTC. Protein sequence: CATRGGLAGGRDEQFF. The chain combines TRBV24-1 with TRBJ2-1; 15 bases are shared with TRBD2. The CDR3 runs to 16 residues. Germline values: CDR1 KGHDR, CDR2 SFDVKD. Trimming cost V 7 bases and J 8 bases; bases outside gene matches: 8.

This sequence joins TRBV6-6 and TRBJ1-4, with 7 bases matching TRBD1. Germline values: CDR1 MNHNY, CDR2 SVGAGI (reference sequence). Trimming took 5 bases from V and 4 from J; bases not matched to a gene: 7. The CDR3 length is 15 residues. The CDR3 region is CASSRSGQLNEKLFF. The CDR3 nucleotides read TGTGCCAGCAGTCGTTCGGGACAGCTTAATGAAAAACTGTTTTTT.

The rearrangement uses TRBV6-2 or TRBV6-3 and TRBJ2-2, with 7 bases matching TRBD2. The V segment lost 0 bases and the J segment 6 bases; nucleotides outside the gene matches: 10. CDR1 is MNHEY, CDR2 SVGEGT, per germline. This CDR3 is 17 amino acids long. The CDR3 DNA sequence: TGTGCCAGCAGTTACTCGATGGTCCAAGCGGGATCCGGGGAGCTGTTTTTT. Its translation is CASSYSMVQAGSGELFF.

The chain recombines TRBV28 with TRBJ2-1, with TRBD2 identical over 7 bases. V lost 6 bases to trimming and J lost 9 bases; unmatched junction nucleotides: 11. Germline CDR1 is MDHEN and CDR2 is SYDVKM. The CDR3 covers 14 residues. CDR3 protein: CASREERPGGEQFF. CDR3 coding DNA: TGTGCCAGCAGGGAGGAACGTCCGGGGGGTGAGCAGTTCTTC.

This chain joins TRBV7-2 and TRBJ1-1; D gene ambiguous. Germline assignment: CDR1 SGHTA and CDR2 FQGNSA. V lost 1 base to trimming and J lost 0 bases, with 6 bases between them. The CDR3 length is 14 residues. The CDR3 sequence: CASSLGSVNTEAFF. The DNA of the CDR3 is TGTGCCAGCAGCTTAGGATCTGTGAACACTGAAGCTTTCTTT.

V and J are TRBV28 and TRBJ2-2; 7 nucleotides agree with TRBD1. Germline CDR1 and CDR2: MDHEN and SYDVKM. The CDR3 is made up of 15 amino acids. The J segment lost 3 bases and the V segment lost 2 bases, leaving 3 bases of the junction unmatched. The CDR3 protein is CASSLRDRHTGELFF. CDR3 nucleotides: TGTGCCAGCAGTTTAAGGGACAGACACACCGGGGAGCTGTTTTTT.

This clonotype has a handful of counts. The DNA for the CDR3 is TGTGCCAGCAGCTTAAGTAGGGGCGGTCGTTTCAGTCATCAGCCCCAGCATTTT. Its protein is CASSLSRGGRFSHQPQHF. The chain employs TRBV11-3 and TRBJ1-5; perhaps TRBD1 as D (5 bases). V was cut by 2 bases and J by 5 bases, with 22 bases left in between. This CDR3 region has 18 residues. Germline V lookup: CDR1 SGHNT, CDR2 YENEEA.

This chain links TRBV4-1 with TRBJ2-4, with 8 nucleotides matching TRBD2. The germline V gene has CDR1 MGHRA and CDR2 YSYEKL. The ends lost 1 base at V and 9 bases at J; junction bases unmatched: 11. The CDR3 spans 16 residues. The CDR3 sequence: CASSQAVLGLAVIQYF. The CDR3 DNA is TGCGCCAGCAGCCAAGCCGTCCTCGGACTAGCCGTCATTCAGTACTTC.

The genes are TRBV14 and TRBJ2-1, with 15 bases matching TRBD2. Germline V CDR1 and CDR2: SGHDN, FVKESK. The CDR3 loop spans 17 amino acids. V lost 0 bases, J lost 13 bases, and 10 bases stayed unmatched. CDR3 nucleotide sequence: TGTGCCAGCAGCCAAGACCGACTTGGACTAGCGGGAGGGCAACAGTTCTTC. Protein product: CASSQDRLGLAGGQQFF.

The chain couples TRBV6-2 or TRBV6-3 to TRBJ2-1; TRBD2 matches at 13 bases. The junction had 12 bases not matched to a gene; V was cut back by 6 bases and J by 1 base. The CDR3 contains 19 residues. Germline loops: CDR1 MNHEY, CDR2 SVGEGT. In nucleotides, the CDR3 is TGTGCCAGCAGCCACCGACTAGCGGGAGGCGCACTATCCTACAATGAGCAGTTCTTC. Translation gives CASSHRLAGGALSYNEQFF.

Comments on this clonotype: A read error may account for a junction end that differs from germline. This chain links TRBV6-2 or TRBV6-3 with TRBJ1-3, with TRBD1 matching 7 bases. This CDR3 spans 11 amino acids. Germline-derived CDR1 and CDR2 are MNHEY and SVGEGT. CDR3 residues: CATSYTGTVNF. The CDR3 region has the DNA TGTGCCACCTCCTATACCGGGACAGTAAATTTT.

J is TRBJ1-2 and V is TRBV28; D uncertain. From germline, CDR1 is MDHEN and CDR2 SYDVKM. There are 15 residues in the CDR3. V was shortened by 2 bases and J by 4 bases, with 14 bases between the two germline ends. CDR3 sequence reads: CASSLIAGGAYGYTF. The CDR3 DNA follows: TGTGCCAGCAGTTTAATCGCAGGTGGAGCCTATGGCTACACCTTC.

This clonotype has at least ten counts. V and J are TRBV7-2 and TRBJ1-5; D is unclear. The germline gives CDR1 SGHTA, CDR2 FQGNSA. The CDR3 runs to 15 residues. The ends were cut back, 2 bases at V and 5 bases at J, with 13 bases in the middle. CDR3 bases: TGTGCCAGCAGCTTATCCTCGGGCCCCGATCAGCCCCAGCATTTT. Its translation is CASSLSSGPDQPQHF.

This clonotype was seen more than once but under ten times. V gene TRBV7-4 combines with J gene TRBJ1-4; unclear D gene. V was shortened by 1 base and J by 10 bases, with 10 bases between the two germline ends. Germline V CDR1 and CDR2: SGHVT, SQSDAQ. The CDR3 contains 13 residues. The CDR3 protein is CASSLVTRRKLFF. In DNA form, the CDR3 reads TGTGCCAGCAGCTTAGTTACCCGAAGAAAACTGTTTTTT.

This clonotype was detected many times. The rearrangement joins TRBV29-1 to TRBJ1-5; 8 nucleotides agree with TRBD1. J lost 4 bases, V lost 7 bases, and 6 bases had no gene match. Germline CDR1 and CDR2: SQVTM and ANQGSEA. CDR3 length: 13 residues. The CDR3 region is CSAAGGGNQPQHF. The CDR3 DNA reads TGCAGCGCAGCAGGGGGCGGTAATCAGCCCCAGCATTTT.

This clonotype was found a few times. CDR3 DNA sequence: TGTGCCAGCAGTGGCCAGACTAGCGGGATTACTGAGCAGTTCTTC. Its translation: CASSGQTSGITEQFF. The chain carries TRBV28 and TRBJ2-1; 11 bases are shared with TRBD2. The J segment lost 9 bases and the V segment lost 5 bases, leaving 9 bases of the junction unmatched. The CDR3 has 15 residues. Per germline, CDR1 MDHEN and CDR2 SYDVKM.

The CDR3 loop is CASSLAGWSRSNQPQHF. Here the CDR3 DNA reads TGTGCCAGCAGCTTGGCGGGGTGGAGTCGTAGCAATCAGCCCCAGCATTTT. The genes are TRBV5-8 and TRBJ1-5; D not resolved. V was pared by 0 bases and J by 0 bases, with 13 bases between. Germline CDR1 is SGHTS and CDR2 is YDEGEE. The CDR3 has 17 amino acids. Variable domain in full (rest from reference TRBV5-8 and TRBJ1-5): EAGVTQSPTHLIKTRGQQATLRCSPISGHTSVYWYQQALGLGLQFLLWYDEGEERNRGNFPPRFSGRQFPNYSSELNVNALELEDSALYLCASSLAGWSRSNQPQHFGDGTRLSIL.

The chain couples TRBV7-6 to TRBJ2-7; 7 bases map to TRBD2. Germline V gene lookup returns CDR1 SGHVS and CDR2 FNYEAQ. This CDR3 comprises 13 residues. V lost 3 bases and J lost 4; bases outside the gene matches: 3. Written as DNA, the CDR3 is TGTGCCAGCAGCTTCCCGGGAGGATACGAGCAGTACTTC. Its protein product is CASSFPGGYEQYF.